The 2 T cell receptor beta chains reported below all come from one sample, sequenced in a study of blood T cell repertoires in COVID-19. Using immunoSEQ multiplex PCR, the repertoire was profiled, and TCRdb retains in-frame clones only, with some absent. This sample has over 300,000 clones, with over 75% found just once. Sequencing was done on a sample of PBMCs or T cells enriched from blood (not recorded which). The source of these receptors is a woman aged 18-29 years who had recovered from COVID-19.

J is TRBJ1-1 and V is TRBV7-8, with D tentatively TRBD1 (6 bases). V was shortened by 5 bases and J by 8 bases, with 24 bases between the two germline ends. This CDR3 is 16 amino acids long. Germline V CDR1 and CDR2: SGHVS, FQNEAQ. The CDR3 DNA reads as TGTGCCAGCAGCCCCCGATTCGACAGGAGGATACCCGAAGCTTTCTTT. It yields the protein CASSPRFDRRIPEAFF.

The gene calls are TRBV2 and TRBJ1-1; TRBD1 matches 7 bases. Per germline, CDR1 SNHLY and CDR2 FYNNEI. This CDR3 region has 11 residues. V shed 7 bases, J shed 11 bases, and the junction held 7 bases outside the gene matches. The CDR3 coding sequence is TGTGCCAGCAACAGGGGTTCCGTGGCTTTCTTT. Protein product: CASNRGSVAFF.